These T cell receptor beta chains were read from a single sample in a study of cytomegalovirus exposure and HLA in healthy donors. Produced via immunoSEQ multiplex PCR; TCRdb's table is partial and in-frame only. There are approximately 160,000 clones in the sample; 82% occur only once, and roughly 1.5% lies in the top ten. The sample taken for sequencing was PBMCs. The receptors derive from a male donor in good health and CMV-seronegative. CDR3s include the opening cysteine and the closing phenylalanine or tryptophan. D genes are given only for firm matches. Part of the rows lack a size; the others show once, few, many or a class for expanded clones.

D gene: TRBD1; V gene: TRBV19; J gene: TRBJ1-2; clone size: NA; CDR3 DNA: TGTGCCAGCCGCCAGGGGGGACTAGGGGCGAACTATGGCTACACCTTC; CDR3 protein: CASRQGGLGANYGYTF
D gene: TRBD1; V gene: TRBV29-1; J gene: TRBJ1-1; clone size: NA; CDR3 DNA: TGCAGCGTCCCAGGACAGGGCAACACTGAAGCTTTCTTT; CDR3 protein: CSVPGQGNTEAFF
D gene: TRBD2; V gene: TRBV7-2; J gene: TRBJ2-1; clone size: NA; CDR3 DNA: TGTGCCAGCAGCTTAGTCCCTAGCGGGGGCTACAATGAGCAGTTCTTC; CDR3 protein: CASSLVPSGGYNEQFF
D gene: NA; V gene: TRBV7-3; J gene: TRBJ2-1; clone size: NA; CDR3 DNA: TGTGCCAGCAGCTCCACACCCTACAATGAGCAGTTCTTC; CDR3 protein: CASSSTPYNEQFF
D gene: NA; V gene: TRBV7-9; J gene: TRBJ2-3; clone size: NA; CDR3 DNA: TGTGCCAGCAGCTTAGGCTTAGGGAGAGATACGCAGTATTTT; CDR3 protein: CASSLGLGRDTQYF
D gene: TRBD1; V gene: TRBV2; J gene: TRBJ2-4; clone size: few; CDR3 DNA: TGTGCCAGCAGTGAATCCGGGACAGGGGGAAAGAAGTACTTC; CDR3 protein: CASSESGTGGKKYF
D gene: TRBD2; V gene: TRBV7-9; J gene: TRBJ2-1; clone size: NA; CDR3 DNA: TGTGCCAGCAGCACCGGACTAGCGGGAGCTCTCCTTTGGAATGAGCAGTTCTTC; CDR3 protein: CASSTGLAGALLWNEQFF
D gene: NA; V gene: TRBV9; J gene: TRBJ2-1; clone size: NA; CDR3 DNA: TGTGCCAGCAGCTCCCAGGGGAGTGGGGCTTACAATGAGCAGTTCTTC; CDR3 protein: CASSSQGSGAYNEQFF
D gene: TRBD1; V gene: TRBV5-6; J gene: TRBJ1-2; clone size: NA; CDR3 DNA: TGTGCCAGCAGCTTGGTCAGGGGGTCGCACTATGGCTACACCTTC; CDR3 protein: CASSLVRGSHYGYTF
D gene: NA; V gene: TRBV29-1; J gene: TRBJ1-2; clone size: few; CDR3 DNA: TGCAGCGTTAAGTCGCCGGTACCAAGGACTCGCCACTTC; CDR3 protein: CSVKSPVPRTRHF
D gene: TRBD1; V gene: TRBV7-3; J gene: TRBJ1-2; clone size: NA; CDR3 DNA: TGTGCCAGCAGCTACGGACAGGGGGATGGCTACACCTTC; CDR3 protein: CASSYGQGDGYTF
D gene: NA; V gene: TRBV29-1; J gene: TRBJ1-3; clone size: NA; CDR3 DNA: TGCAGCGTTGGGAGCGCGGGAAACACCATATATTTT; CDR3 protein: CSVGSAGNTIYF
D gene: TRBD1; V gene: TRBV19; J gene: TRBJ2-2; clone size: NA; CDR3 DNA: TGTGCCAGTACCAGGGACAGACCGATCCACGGGGAGCTGTTTTTT; CDR3 protein: CASTRDRPIHGELFF
D gene: NA; V gene: TRBV10-3; J gene: TRBJ1-1; clone size: NA; CDR3 DNA: TGTGCCATCCGGCAGGCCGGGGTGCTTCTAAACACTGAAGCTTTCTTT; CDR3 protein: CAIRQAGVLLNTEAFF
D gene: NA; V gene: TRBV19; J gene: TRBJ1-1; clone size: NA; CDR3 DNA: TGTGCCAGTATCAAACCCTACGCTGAAGCTTTCTTT; CDR3 protein: CASIKPYAEAFF
D gene: TRBD2; V gene: TRBV27; J gene: TRBJ2-1; clone size: NA; CDR3 DNA: TGTGCCAGCAGTTCCCCGGGAGGTGGGACTAGCGGTGAGCAGTTCTTC; CDR3 protein: CASSSPGGGTSGEQFF
D gene: TRBD1; V gene: TRBV30; J gene: TRBJ2-7; clone size: NA; CDR3 DNA: TGTGCCTGGAATCGGGACAGCTACGAGCAGTACTTC; CDR3 protein: CAWNRDSYEQYF
D gene: NA; V gene: TRBV6-5; J gene: TRBJ1-4; clone size: NA; CDR3 DNA: TGTGCCAGCAGCCTGGGGACGGGAGTCGAAAAACTGTTTTTT; CDR3 protein: CASSLGTGVEKLFF
D gene: TRBD1; V gene: TRBV19; J gene: TRBJ1-2; clone size: NA; CDR3 DNA: TGTGCCAGTAGTGGGGACAGGGACTATGGCTACACCTTC; CDR3 protein: CASSGDRDYGYTF
D gene: TRBD2; V gene: TRBV9; J gene: TRBJ2-2; clone size: NA; CDR3 DNA: TGTGCCAGCAGCGTAGCGGCAGGACTAGCCGGGGAGCTGTTTTTT; CDR3 protein: CASSVAAGLAGELFF
D gene: NA; V gene: TRBV11-1; J gene: TRBJ1-1; clone size: NA; CDR3 DNA: TGTGCCAGCAGCCCCAACAGGGATGTGGCTTTCTTT; CDR3 protein: CASSPNRDVAFF
D gene: NA; V gene: TRBV5-1; J gene: TRBJ2-5; clone size: NA; CDR3 DNA: TGCGCCAGCAGCCTCGGAGGGTCAGGTTCCCAAGAGACCCAGTACTTC; CDR3 protein: CASSLGGSGSQETQYF
D gene: NA; V gene: TRBV7-2; J gene: TRBJ2-7; clone size: NA; CDR3 DNA: TGTGCCAGCAGCTTTAGTTGGGGCGACTCCTACGAGCAGTACTTC; CDR3 protein: CASSFSWGDSYEQYF
D gene: NA; V gene: TRBV18; J gene: TRBJ1-2; clone size: once; CDR3 DNA: TGTGCCAGCTCCCCCGACAGAGCTAACTATGGCTACACCTTC; CDR3 protein: CASSPDRANYGYTF
D gene: NA; V gene: TRBV2; J gene: TRBJ1-3; clone size: NA; CDR3 DNA: TGTGCCAGCAGTGTTATAGGGGAAACTGGAAACACCATATATTTT; CDR3 protein: CASSVIGETGNTIYF
D gene: NA; V gene: TRBV5-4; J gene: TRBJ1-1; clone size: NA; CDR3 DNA: TGTGCCAGCAGCCGCGGCACTGAAGCTTTCTTT; CDR3 protein: CASSRGTEAFF
D gene: NA; V gene: TRBV5-1; J gene: TRBJ2-3; clone size: NA; CDR3 DNA: TGCGCCAGCAGCCCCAACCGACATCCAGATACGCAGTATTTT; CDR3 protein: CASSPNRHPDTQYF
D gene: NA; V gene: TRBV27; J gene: TRBJ1-2; clone size: NA; CDR3 DNA: TGTGCCAGCAGTTTCTCCCAGGGGAACTATGGCTACACCTTC; CDR3 protein: CASSFSQGNYGYTF
D gene: TRBD2; V gene: TRBV4-1; J gene: TRBJ2-3; clone size: few; CDR3 DNA: TGCGCCAGCAGCCTGTCTAGCGGAACTTGGGATACGCAGTATTTT; CDR3 protein: CASSLSSGTWDTQYF
D gene: NA; V gene: TRBV18; J gene: TRBJ2-5; clone size: NA; CDR3 DNA: TGTGCCAGCTCACCATTTGATTATCAGGGGGAGACCCAGTACTTC; CDR3 protein: CASSPFDYQGETQYF
D gene: TRBD1; V gene: TRBV18; J gene: TRBJ1-5; clone size: NA; CDR3 DNA: TGTGCCAGCTCAGGAGCACCGACAGGGTACGGCAATCAGCCCCAGCATTTT; CDR3 protein: CASSGAPTGYGNQPQHF
D gene: TRBD2; V gene: TRBV7-2; J gene: TRBJ2-7; clone size: NA; CDR3 DNA: TGTGCCAGCAGCTCCTCGGTAGGGCTAGCGGGAGGACCCTACGAGCAGTACTTC; CDR3 protein: CASSSSVGLAGGPYEQYF
D gene: NA; V gene: TRBV27; J gene: TRBJ1-5; clone size: NA; CDR3 DNA: TGTGCCAGCAGTCCCTCGAGCAATCAGCCCCAGCATTTT; CDR3 protein: CASSPSSNQPQHF
D gene: NA; V gene: TRBV7-8; J gene: TRBJ2-1; clone size: NA; CDR3 DNA: TGTGCCAGCAGCTTTGGGTCCGGTGTGCGGGTGGAGGTCGAGCAGTTCTTC; CDR3 protein: CASSFGSGVRVEVEQFF
D gene: NA; V gene: TRBV7-2; J gene: TRBJ2-7; clone size: NA; CDR3 DNA: TGTGCCAGTGCGGAGGGGTACGAGCAGTACTTC; CDR3 protein: CASAEGYEQYF
D gene: TRBD2; V gene: TRBV4-3; J gene: TRBJ2-1; clone size: NA; CDR3 DNA: TGCGCCAGCAGCCAGGGACTAGCGGGGATAAATGAGCAGTTCTTC; CDR3 protein: CASSQGLAGINEQFF
D gene: NA; V gene: TRBV19; J gene: TRBJ1-1; clone size: NA; CDR3 DNA: TGTGCCAGTAGTACACAAGGACAGTCGAACACTGAAGCTTTCTTT; CDR3 protein: CASSTQGQSNTEAFF
D gene: TRBD2; V gene: TRBV19; J gene: TRBJ2-3; clone size: NA; CDR3 DNA: TGTGCCAGTCAGCGGGGTAGCACAGATACGCAGTATTTT; CDR3 protein: CASQRGSTDTQYF
D gene: NA; V gene: TRBV6-1; J gene: TRBJ2-7; clone size: NA; CDR3 DNA: TGTGCCAGCAGTGAATTTTGGTCGAGTATTGGGACACACTACGAGCAGTACTTC; CDR3 protein: CASSEFWSSIGTHYEQYF
D gene: TRBD1; V gene: TRBV19; J gene: TRBJ2-3; clone size: few; CDR3 DNA: TGTGCCAGTACAAGGGGACAGGGGAAATCACCAGATACGCAGTATTTT; CDR3 protein: CASTRGQGKSPDTQYF
D gene: NA; V gene: TRBV13; J gene: TRBJ1-4; clone size: NA; CDR3 DNA: TGTGCCAGCAGCACCGGAACAGGGTATGCTAATGAAAAACTGTTTTTT; CDR3 protein: CASSTGTGYANEKLFF
D gene: TRBD1; V gene: TRBV4-1; J gene: TRBJ2-7; clone size: NA; CDR3 DNA: TGCGCCAGCAGCCAAGAGGGGACAGGTCTCGGCGAGCAGTACTTC; CDR3 protein: CASSQEGTGLGEQYF
D gene: TRBD1; V gene: TRBV6-6; J gene: TRBJ1-5; clone size: NA; CDR3 DNA: TGTGCCAGCAGTTCTCACAGGGGGGATCAGCCCCAGCATTTT; CDR3 protein: CASSSHRGDQPQHF
D gene: TRBD1; V gene: TRBV2; J gene: TRBJ1-5; clone size: NA; CDR3 DNA: TGTGCCAGCAAGACAGGGGAGAGCCGCAATCAGCCCCAGCATTTT; CDR3 protein: CASKTGESRNQPQHF
D gene: TRBD1; V gene: TRBV19; J gene: TRBJ2-6; clone size: NA; CDR3 DNA: TGTGCCAGTACCTATCGAACATCAGGGGGCGCCCGCTCTGGGGCCAACGTCCTGACTTTC; CDR3 protein: CASTYRTSGGARSGANVLTF
D gene: NA; V gene: TRBV6-5; J gene: TRBJ2-7; clone size: NA; CDR3 DNA: TGTGCCAGCAGTTACTCGAGGGGGGGGCTAGAGCAGTACTTC; CDR3 protein: CASSYSRGGLEQYF
D gene: NA; V gene: TRBV5-1; J gene: TRBJ1-3; clone size: NA; CDR3 DNA: TGCGCCAGCAGCTTGGCCTCGGCTGGAAACACCATATATTTT; CDR3 protein: CASSLASAGNTIYF
D gene: TRBD1; V gene: TRBV7-9; J gene: TRBJ2-1; clone size: NA; CDR3 DNA: TGTGCCAGCAGCTCGTTACCGGGACAGGGGGTAGTAAATGAGCAGTTCTTC; CDR3 protein: CASSSLPGQGVVNEQFF
D gene: TRBD1; V gene: TRBV7-6; J gene: TRBJ1-1; clone size: NA; CDR3 DNA: TGTGCCAGCAGCCCCGGGGGGGGAGGGGGCAAGGCTGAAGCTTTCTTT; CDR3 protein: CASSPGGGGGKAEAFF
D gene: TRBD2; V gene: TRBV29-1; J gene: TRBJ2-5; clone size: once; CDR3 DNA: TGCAGCGTCCGGACTAGCGGGGCCCAAGAGACCCAGTACTTC; CDR3 protein: CSVRTSGAQETQYF
D gene: NA; V gene: TRBV6-5; J gene: TRBJ1-1; clone size: NA; CDR3 DNA: TGTGCCAGCAGTTACTCGAGTAACACTGAAGCTTTCTTT; CDR3 protein: CASSYSSNTEAFF
D gene: TRBD2; V gene: TRBV9; J gene: TRBJ2-7; clone size: once; CDR3 DNA: TGTGCCAGCAGCGTAGGCCTAGCGGGGGCATCCTACGAGCAGTACTTC; CDR3 protein: CASSVGLAGASYEQYF
D gene: NA; V gene: TRBV19; J gene: TRBJ1-2; clone size: NA; CDR3 DNA: TGTGCCAGTAGTAACCTCCGGGACTCCACTAACTATGGCTACACCTTC; CDR3 protein: CASSNLRDSTNYGYTF
D gene: NA; V gene: TRBV5-4; J gene: TRBJ2-3; clone size: few; CDR3 DNA: TGTGCCAGCACCAACCGAGGCAGGGCTAGCACAGATACGCAGTATTTT; CDR3 protein: CASTNRGRASTDTQYF